These 15 T cell receptor beta chains came from one sample sequenced in a study of long-term antiretroviral therapy in people with HIV. An immunoSEQ assay, version v3.0, was performed at survey level. This table comes from immunoSEQ multiplex PCR, and its TCRdb copy is limited to in-frame clones, with some not included. Among 10,000 to 15,000 clones listed, around 77% were seen once. Sample: unsorted PBMCs, taken 0.8 years before starting antiretroviral therapy. All receptors come from a woman in her thirties or forties with HIV.

The V call is TRBV7-9, the J call TRBJ2-1; D is ambiguous. Looked up from germline, CDR1 is SEHNR and CDR2 is FQNEAQ (reference sequence). V was shortened by 5 bases and J by 4 bases, with 6 bases between the two germline ends. CDR3 length equals 12 residues. The CDR3 DNA reads as TGTGCCAGCAGCCCAGAGTACAATGAGCAGTTCTTC. Its translation: CASSPEYNEQFF.

This clone has more than one count but fewer than ten. This CDR3 reads CASSPTRGENQPQHF. DNA for the CDR3: TGCGCCAGCAGCCCTACCCGGGGGGAAAATCAGCCCCAGCATTTT. The genes are TRBV4-1 and TRBJ1-5; tentative D call: TRBD1 (5 bases). Germline V gene lookup returns CDR1 MGHRA and CDR2 YSYEKL. V lost 4 bases, J lost 4 bases, and 14 bases lay in between. The CDR3 totals 15 residues.

The CDR3 spells CAISEVWGRDGYTF. DNA for the CDR3: TGTGCCATCAGTGAGGTCTGGGGGCGCGATGGCTACACCTTC. The chain links TRBV10-3 to TRBJ1-2; a weak D match, TRBD1 (6 bases). CDR1 and CDR2 from the germline V gene are ENHRY and SYGVKD. The CDR3 extends over 14 amino acids. Trimming stripped 2 bases from V and 6 bases from J, with 13 bases between.

The chain has TRBV4-3 and TRBJ2-5, with 11 bases aligning to TRBD1. J was trimmed by 5 bases and V by 1 base; bases with no gene match: 6. In germline, CDR1 is LGHNA, CDR2 YSLEER. CDR3 length: 16 amino acids. The CDR3 reads CASSQVRDRGFETQYF. The CDR3 DNA is TGCGCCAGCAGCCAAGTACGGGACAGGGGGTTTGAGACCCAGTACTTC.

The V call is TRBV4-2, the J call TRBJ2-1; tentative D call: TRBD2 (5 bases). Germline V gene sequence: CDR1 LGHNA, CDR2 YNFKEQ. The CDR3 is 15 residues long. V lost 0 bases and J 0 bases, leaving 6 bases between the germline ends. CDR3 bases: TGTGCCAGCAGCCAAGAAAGCGGCTCCTACAATGAGCAGTTCTTC. Its protein product is CASSQESGSYNEQFF.

This chain's CDR3 is CACYGANTGELFF. In nucleotides, the CDR3 is TGTGCCTGCTACGGGGCGAACACCGGGGAGCTGTTTTTT. The chain employs TRBV6-1 and TRBJ2-2; TRBD2 is a possible D gene (5 bases). This CDR3 contains 13 residues. V lost 11 bases to trimming and J lost 0 bases, with 10 bases between them. Germline CDR1 reads MNHNS; CDR2 reads SASEGT.

The chain uses TRBV6-5 and TRBJ1-3; TRBD1 matches 7 bases. Trimming removed 5 bases from V and 3 bases from J; junction bases left unmatched: 7. This CDR3 region has 15 residues. Germline lookup yields CDR1 MNHEY and CDR2 SVGAGI. The chain's CDR3 is CASSPGTVVGNTIYF. In nucleotides, the CDR3 is TGTGCCAGCAGTCCCGGGACAGTTGTTGGAAACACCATATATTTT.

V gene TRBV9 combines with J gene TRBJ2-2, with a tentative D call TRBD2 (6 bases). The CDR3 runs 15 residues. The V gene lost 3 bases and the J gene lost 1 base, with 10 bases spanning the gap. CDR1 is SGDLS, CDR2 YYNGEE, per germline. The CDR3, as DNA: TGTGCCAGCAGCGCCGGGACTTGGAACACCGGGGAGCTGTTTTTT. Protein product: CASSAGTWNTGELFF.

This clone was detected only a few times. J is TRBJ1-5 and V is TRBV6-5; tentatively, D is TRBD1 (6 bases). Germline V lookup: CDR1 MNHEY, CDR2 SVGAGI. The V gene lost 4 bases and the J gene lost 2 bases, with 12 bases spanning the gap. The CDR3 totals 15 residues. The CDR3 DNA reads as TGTGCCAGCAGTTGGACAGTCGGGGGCAATCAGCCCCAGCATTTT. Its protein product is CASSWTVGGNQPQHF.

V gene TRBV28 combines with J gene TRBJ2-7; a possible D gene is TRBD1 (6 bases). This CDR3 has 14 amino acids. V was trimmed by 4 bases and J by 9 bases, leaving 19 bases between them. Germline CDR1 is MDHEN and CDR2 is SYDVKM. CDR3 in amino acids: CASSSGQLLTRQYF. The CDR3 region has the DNA TGTGCCAGCAGTTCTGGACAGCTACTTACGAGGCAGTACTTC.

The chain links TRBV2 to TRBJ1-1; D uncertain. Germline V gene data show CDR1 as SNHLY and CDR2 as FYNNEI. The CDR3 length is 12 residues. V gave up 2 bases and J gave up 0 bases, with 1 base separating them. The CDR3 DNA sequence: TGTGCCAGCAGTGAACTGAACACTGAAGCTTTCTTT. Protein product: CASSELNTEAFF.

The rearrangement links TRBV6-6 to TRBJ2-1; 8 positions agree with TRBD2. The V gene end was trimmed by 5 bases and the J gene end by 11 bases; junction bases not matched to a gene: 8. Germline V gene sequence: CDR1 MNHNY, CDR2 SVGAGI (reference sequence). This CDR3 comprises 13 residues. This chain's CDR3 is CASSGSGKGKQFF. As DNA, the CDR3 is TGTGCCAGCAGTGGTAGCGGGAAGGGTAAGCAGTTCTTC.

The gene calls are TRBV6-6 and TRBJ1-5; D unresolved. CDR3 length: 12 residues. Trimming removed 5 bases from V and 2 bases from J, with 4 bases in between. Germline loops: CDR1 MNHNY, CDR2 SVGAGI (reference sequence). The CDR3 here is CASSRGNQPQHF. The CDR3 DNA follows: TGTGCCAGCAGTAGGGGCAATCAGCCCCAGCATTTT.

The V gene is TRBV11-2, the J gene TRBJ2-7; 8 bases fit TRBD2. The CDR3 spans 15 residues. V lost 4 bases and J lost 4; bases outside the gene matches: 9. The V gene's germline CDR1 is SGHAT and CDR2 FQNNGV. The CDR3 region is CASSWSGGGPYEQYF. The CDR3 region has the DNA TGTGCCAGCAGCTGGTCGGGGGGGGGCCCATACGAGCAGTACTTC.

This clone was observed once. The CDR3 protein is CASSFGRGQETQYF. CDR3 DNA: TGTGCCAGCAGCTTTGGGCGGGGGCAAGAGACCCAGTACTTC. The chain links TRBV5-4 to TRBJ2-5, with 7 bases that match TRBD2. The CDR3 is 14 amino acids. Germline V gene sequence: CDR1 SGHNT, CDR2 YYREEE (reference sequence). V trimming: 2 bases; J trimming: 2 bases; junction bases outside the gene matches: 3.